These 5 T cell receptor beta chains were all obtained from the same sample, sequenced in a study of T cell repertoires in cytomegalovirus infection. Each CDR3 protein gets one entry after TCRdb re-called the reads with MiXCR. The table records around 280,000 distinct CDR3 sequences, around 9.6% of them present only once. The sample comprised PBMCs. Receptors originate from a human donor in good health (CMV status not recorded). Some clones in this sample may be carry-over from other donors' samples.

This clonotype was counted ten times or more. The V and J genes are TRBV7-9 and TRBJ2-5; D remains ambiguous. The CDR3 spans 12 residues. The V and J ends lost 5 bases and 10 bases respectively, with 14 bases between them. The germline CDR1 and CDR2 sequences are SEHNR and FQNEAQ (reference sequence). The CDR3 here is CASSPYAGDQYF. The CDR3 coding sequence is TGTGCCAGCAGCCCATACGCAGGTGACCAGTACTTC.

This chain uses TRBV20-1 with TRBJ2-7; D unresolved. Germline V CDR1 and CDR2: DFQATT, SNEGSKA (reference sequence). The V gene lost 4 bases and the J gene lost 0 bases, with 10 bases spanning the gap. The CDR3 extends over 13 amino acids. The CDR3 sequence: CSAIASNSYEQYF. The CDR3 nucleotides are TGCAGTGCTATTGCTTCCAACTCCTACGAGCAGTACTTC.

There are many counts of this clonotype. This chain's CDR3 is CASSYSGGAANEQFF. As DNA, the CDR3 is TGTGCCAGCAGTTATAGCGGGGGGGCAGCCAATGAGCAGTTCTTC. The V gene is TRBV6-6, the J gene TRBJ2-1; TRBD2 matches at 11 bases. Germline V gives CDR1 MNHNY, CDR2 SVGAGI (reference sequence). The CDR3 runs to 15 residues. With V trimmed by 3 bases and J by 6 bases, 4 bases remained unmatched.

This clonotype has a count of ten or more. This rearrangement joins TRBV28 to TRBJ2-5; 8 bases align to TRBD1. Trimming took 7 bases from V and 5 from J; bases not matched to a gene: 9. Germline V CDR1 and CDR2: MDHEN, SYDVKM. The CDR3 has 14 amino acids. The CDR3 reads CASNYRTGRETQYF. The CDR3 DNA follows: TGTGCCAGCAACTATAGGACAGGGCGGGAGACCCAGTACTTC. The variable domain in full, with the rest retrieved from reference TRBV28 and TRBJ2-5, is DVKVTQSSRYLVKRTGEKVFLECVQDMDHENMFWYRQDPGLGLRLIYFSYDVKMKEKGDIPEGYSVSREKKERFSLILESASTNQTSMYLCASNYRTGRETQYFGPGTRLLVL.

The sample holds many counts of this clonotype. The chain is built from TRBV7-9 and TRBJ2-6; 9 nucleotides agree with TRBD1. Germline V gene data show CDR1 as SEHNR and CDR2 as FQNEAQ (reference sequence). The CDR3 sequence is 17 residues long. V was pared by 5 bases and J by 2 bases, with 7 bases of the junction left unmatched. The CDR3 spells CASSPTQGAPGANVLTF. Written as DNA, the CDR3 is TGTGCCAGCAGCCCCACACAGGGGGCTCCTGGGGCCAACGTCCTGACTTTC.